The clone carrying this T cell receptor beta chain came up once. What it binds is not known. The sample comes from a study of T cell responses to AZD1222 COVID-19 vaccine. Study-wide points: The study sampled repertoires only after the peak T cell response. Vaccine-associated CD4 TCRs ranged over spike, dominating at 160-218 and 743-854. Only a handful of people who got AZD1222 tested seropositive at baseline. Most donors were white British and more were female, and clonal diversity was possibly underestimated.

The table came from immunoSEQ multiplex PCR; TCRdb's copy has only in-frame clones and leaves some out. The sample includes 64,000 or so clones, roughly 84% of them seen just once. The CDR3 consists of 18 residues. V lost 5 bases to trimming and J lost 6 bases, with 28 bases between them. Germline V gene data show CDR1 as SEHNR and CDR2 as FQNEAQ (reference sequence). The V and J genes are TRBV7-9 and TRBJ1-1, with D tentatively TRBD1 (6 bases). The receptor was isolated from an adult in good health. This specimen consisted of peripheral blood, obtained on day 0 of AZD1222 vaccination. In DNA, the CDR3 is TGTGCCAGCAGCGGACCGGGACATACTAAAAGGATAATCGCTGAAGCTTTCTTT. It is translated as CASSGPGHTKRIIAEAFF.